These 5 T cell receptor beta chains came from one sample sequenced in a study of blood T cell repertoires in COVID-19. Assay: immunoSEQ multiplex PCR; the TCRdb copy retains only in-frame clones and omits some. The profile shows approximately 210,000 clones, roughly 81% of them singletons. Sequenced material: peripheral blood. The receptor source for this set is a woman aged 50 to 60 with active or convalescent COVID-19.

V and J are TRBV30 and TRBJ1-4; 9 positions match TRBD1. The CDR3 is 14 amino acids. Per germline, CDR1 GTSNPN and CDR2 SVGIG (reference sequence). Unmatched junction bases numbered 12, after V lost 2 bases and J lost 14 bases. In DNA, the CDR3 is TGTGCCTGGAGTTCCGGGACAGGGCAATCGTACCTGTTTTTT. It yields the protein CAWSSGTGQSYLFF.

The CDR3 nucleotides are TGCGCCAGCAGCTTGGGGGACAGGGATGGCTACACCTTC. This codes for CASSLGDRDGYTF. The chain carries TRBV5-1 and TRBJ1-2; 9 bases are a match to TRBD1. CDR1 SGHRS and CDR2 YFSETQ come from the germline V gene. The CDR3 loop spans 13 amino acids. V dropped 0 bases and J dropped 6; count of bases not matched to a gene: 0.

The rearrangement links TRBV14 to TRBJ2-2, with a weak D call TRBD2 (6 bases). Germline V lookup: CDR1 SGHDN, CDR2 FVKESK. Trimming took off 4 bases at V and 7 bases at J, with 16 bases between the two ends. The CDR3 contains 15 residues. CDR3 sequence: CASSLDYPAIGELFF. The CDR3 region has the DNA TGTGCCAGCAGCCTGGACTATCCTGCGATCGGGGAGCTGTTTTTT.

V and J are TRBV3-1 (or the pseudogene TRBV3-2) and TRBJ1-2; 7 positions agree with TRBD1. Germline V gene data show CDR1 as LGHDT and CDR2 as YNNKEL (reference sequence). The J segment lost 4 bases and the V segment lost 4 bases, leaving 9 bases of the junction unmatched. CDR3 length equals 15 residues. As DNA, the CDR3 is TGTGCCAGCAGCCTAACCCTTCAGGGGGGCTATGGCTACACCTTC. Its translation: CASSLTLQGGYGYTF.

The CDR3 nucleotides read TGTGCCAGCTCACCCCGGAGTAGTGGGGAGAATGGCTACACCTTC. It is translated as CASSPRSSGENGYTF. The chain employs TRBV18 and TRBJ1-2; D gene ambiguous. CDR1 is KGHSH, CDR2 LQKENI, per germline. This CDR3 spans 15 amino acids. V lost 3 bases to trimming and J lost 6 bases, with 17 bases between them.